The 19 T cell receptor beta chains reported below all come from one sample, sequenced in a study of T cells in Graves' hyperthyroidism and ophthalmopathy. Amplified TCR beta CDR3 regions derived from RNA transcripts. An initial round of RT-PCR targeting the TCR CDR3 relied on the HTBI primer set. TCRdb redid the calling of the multiplex PCR reads with MiXCR, one entry per CDR3 protein. Of around 300,000 distinct CDR3 sequences listed, approximately 15% are singletons. Sequencing input: blood. The receptors were sampled from a woman aged 25 to 39 with Graves' hyperthyroidism.

A few counts support this clonotype. One junction end does not reproduce the germline sequence, and a read error may be involved. The gene calls are TRBV9 and TRBJ2-5; D may correspond to TRBD1 or TRBD2 (5 bases each). CDR1 and CDR2 from the germline V gene are SGDLS and YYNGEE. The length of the CDR3 is 15 residues. CDR3 in amino acids: CTSSANSGAQETQYF. For the CDR3, the DNA is TGTACCAGCAGCGCCAACTCCGGGGCCCAAGAGACCCAGTACTTC. The full variable domain, completed using reference TRBV9 and TRBJ2-5, is DSGVTQTPKHLITATGQRVTLRCSPRSGDLSVYWYQQSLDQGLQFLIQYYNGEERAKGNILERFSAQQFPDLHSELNLSSLELGDSALYFCTSSANSGAQETQYFGPGTRLLVL.

This clonotype has ten or more counts. The DNA of the CDR3 is TGTGCTAGTGGCCCCGGACTCGGGGGAGTTAATGAGCAGTTCTTC. Translating gives CASGPGLGGVNEQFF. This chain joins TRBV12-5 and TRBJ2-1; weak D call: TRBD2 (6 bases). The ends were cut back, 6 bases at V and 7 bases at J, with 19 bases in the middle. Germline assignment: CDR1 LGHNT and CDR2 FRNRAP. The CDR3 consists of 15 residues. Together with reference TRBV12-5 and TRBJ2-1, the CDR3 gives the full variable domain: DARVTQTPRHKVTEMGQEVTMRCQPILGHNTVFWYRQTMMQGLELLAYFRNRAPLDDSGMPKDRFSAEMPDATLATLKIQPSEPRDSAVYFCASGPGLGGVNEQFFGPGTRLTVL.

This clonotype turned up a few times. The chain recombines TRBV6-2 or TRBV6-3 with TRBJ2-1, with 9 bases identical to TRBD2. Germline assignment: CDR1 MNHEY and CDR2 SVGEGT. The CDR3 contains 13 residues. J lost 7 bases, V lost 7 bases, and 5 bases had no gene match. CDR3 in DNA: TGTGCCAGCATGAGTAGCGGGAGTAATGAGCAGTTCTTC. Protein sequence: CASMSSGSNEQFF.

There are many counts of this clonotype. The genes are TRBV20-1 and TRBJ2-3; TRBD2 agrees at 9 bases. The germline gives CDR1 DFQATT, CDR2 SNEGSKA (reference sequence). This CDR3 contains 17 residues. V gave up 1 base and J gave up 3 bases; unmatched junction bases: 11. CDR3 in amino acids: CSARGVELAGATDTQYF. CDR3 sequence (DNA): TGCAGTGCTAGAGGGGTGGAACTAGCGGGTGCAACAGATACGCAGTATTTT.

This clonotype has ten or more counts. The J gene is TRBJ1-3, the V gene TRBV7-3; the D gene is possibly TRBD1 (6 bases). The germline V gene encodes CDR1 SGHTA and CDR2 FQGTGA. The CDR3 has 13 amino acids. V was pared by 5 bases and J by 4 bases, with 9 bases between. CDR3: CASSIDRGNTIYF. Here the CDR3 DNA reads TGTGCCAGCAGCATTGACAGGGGAAACACCATATATTTT.

There are many counts of this clonotype. The rearrangement links TRBV2 to TRBJ2-4, with D possibly called TRBD1 or TRBD2 (5 bases each). Trimming left V 7 bases short and J 0 bases short, with 13 bases between. The CDR3 has 15 residues. Germline V gene sequence: CDR1 SNHLY, CDR2 FYNNEI. CDR3 bases: TGTGCCAGCATGAGGGGCATCAAAGCCAAAAACATTCAGTACTTC. This codes for CASMRGIKAKNIQYF. Full variable domain (outside the CDR3, taken from reference TRBV2 and TRBJ2-4): EPEVTQTPSHQVTQMGQEVILRCVPISNHLYFYWYRQILGQKVEFLVSFYNNEISEKSEIFDDQFSVERPDGSNFTLKIRSTKLEDSAMYFCASMRGIKAKNIQYFGAGTRLSVL.

This clonotype has at least ten counts. J is TRBJ1-3 and V is TRBV12-3 or TRBV12-4; D is uncertain. Trimming pared 8 bases from V and 2 bases from J, leaving 7 bases between. The CDR3 covers 12 residues. This CDR3 reads CASEGTGNTIYF. In DNA form, the CDR3 reads TGTGCCAGCGAGGGAACTGGAAACACCATATATTTT.

This clonotype has more than one count but fewer than ten. The chain recombines TRBV7-9 with TRBJ2-1; 11 positions match TRBD2. The CDR3 is 16 residues long. CDR1 and CDR2 (germline): SEHNR, FQNEAQ (reference sequence). The V segment lost 2 bases and the J segment 7 bases; nucleotides outside the gene matches: 7. In DNA, the CDR3 is TGTGCCAGCAGCTTAATGCTCCTAGCGGGAGGAAATGAGCAGTTCTTC. It translates to CASSLMLLAGGNEQFF.

The V gene is TRBV19, the J gene TRBJ2-1, with 10 nucleotides matching TRBD2. Trimming removed 3 bases from V and 4 bases from J; junction bases left unmatched: 12. From germline, CDR1 is LNHDA and CDR2 SQIVND (reference sequence). The CDR3 loop spans 18 amino acids. CDR3: CASSISPLAGVEYNEQFF. The DNA for the CDR3 is TGTGCCAGTAGTATTAGCCCCCTAGCGGGAGTTGAGTACAATGAGCAGTTCTTC.

CDR3 bases: TGTGCCAGCAGTTTCTTTTCGGGGACTCGGGGCGAGCAGTACTTC. Encoded protein: CASSFFSGTRGEQYF. The V call is TRBV28, the J call TRBJ2-7; D may be TRBD2 (6 bases). Trimming stripped 3 bases from V and 6 bases from J, with 18 bases between. The CDR3 runs 15 residues. Looked up from germline, CDR1 is MDHEN and CDR2 is SYDVKM. Variable domain in full (rest from reference TRBV28 and TRBJ2-7): DVKVTQSSRYLVKRTGEKVFLECVQDMDHENMFWYRQDPGLGLRLIYFSYDVKMKEKGDIPEGYSVSREKKERFSLILESASTNQTSMYLCASSFFSGTRGEQYFGPGTRLTVT.

This clonotype was seen at least ten times. This chain uses TRBV12-3 or TRBV12-4 with TRBJ1-3, with 7 nucleotides matching TRBD1. Trimming at V came to 2 bases and at J to 7 bases, leaving 5 bases not matched to a gene. This CDR3 has 14 amino acids. This CDR3 reads CASSLPQGRNTIYF. The CDR3 nucleotides read TGTGCCAGCAGTTTACCACAGGGGAGGAACACCATATATTTT.

This clonotype was picked up many times. In DNA form, the CDR3 reads TGTGCCAGCAACCATCCGAGCAGGGGACAAGAGACCCAGTACTTC. It encodes CASNHPSRGQETQYF. The J gene is TRBJ2-5, the V gene TRBV6-2 or TRBV6-3; D possibly corresponds to TRBD1 (6 bases). The CDR3 sequence is 15 residues long. Germline values: CDR1 MNHEY, CDR2 SVGEGT. With 7 bases removed from V and 2 bases from J, the gap between germline ends came to 17 bases.

This clonotype has ten or more counts. The chain employs TRBV28 and TRBJ1-2, with 9 bases fitting TRBD1. The CDR3 is 15 residues long. Per germline, CDR1 MDHEN and CDR2 SYDVKM. With V trimmed by 5 bases and J by 3 bases, 7 bases remained unmatched. The CDR3 bases are TGTGCCAGCAGTGGGACAGGGAGACCTTACTATGGCTACACCTTC. This codes for CASSGTGRPYYGYTF.

This clonotype was recorded many times. The gene calls are TRBV7-2 and TRBJ2-5; D may correspond to TRBD1 or TRBD2 (5 bases each). The CDR3 consists of 13 residues. CDR1 SGHTA and CDR2 FQGNSA come from the germline V gene. Deletions cut 3 bases from V and 3 bases from J, with 8 bases between. CDR3 amino acids: CASSFWGKETQYF. In DNA form, the CDR3 reads TGTGCCAGCAGCTTTTGGGGGAAAGAGACCCAGTACTTC.

This clonotype was seen repeatedly, ten times or more. This rearrangement joins TRBV7-2 to TRBJ2-3; either TRBD1 or TRBD2 may supply D (5 bases each). Germline V gene lookup returns CDR1 SGHTA and CDR2 FQGNSA. The CDR3 covers 14 residues. Deletions cut 5 bases from V and 0 bases from J, with 9 bases between. The CDR3 DNA is TGTGCCAGCAGCCCCTGGGACAGCACAGATACGCAGTATTTT. Protein product: CASSPWDSTDTQYF. Full variable domain (rest looked up from reference TRBV7-2 and TRBJ2-3): GAGVSQSPSNKVTEKGKDVELRCDPISGHTALYWYRQSLGQGLEFLIYFQGNSAPDKSGLPSDRFSAERTGGSVSTLTIQRTQQEDSAVYLCASSPWDSTDTQYFGPGTRLTVL.

In this sample, this clonotype turned up many times. This sequence joins TRBV2 and TRBJ2-5; D may be TRBD1 (5 bases). Germline V gives CDR1 SNHLY, CDR2 FYNNEI. V was cut by 4 bases and J by 2 bases, with 11 bases left in between. This CDR3 has 14 residues. Here the CDR3 DNA reads TGTGCCAGCAGTGCAGATCGACAGCAAGAGACCCAGTACTTC. This gives the protein CASSADRQQETQYF.

In the case of this clonotype: The CDR3 ends on some other residue instead of the conserved phenylalanine or tryptophan, so this is likely a read error. The chain uses TRBV2 and TRBJ2-6, with TRBD1 identical over 8 bases. The CDR3 is 21 amino acids. CDR1 and CDR2 from the germline V gene are SNHLY and FYNNEI. Trimming removed 8 bases from V and 0 bases from J; junction bases left unmatched: 21. CDR3 loop: CASSGVWGQEVVDSGANVLTC. The CDR3 DNA sequence: TGTGCCAGCTCAGGGGTTTGGGGACAGGAGGTAGTTGACTCTGGGGCCAACGTCCTGACTTGC.

A few counts support this clonotype. The rearrangement links TRBV10-3 to TRBJ2-2; 10 bases are a match to TRBD1. This CDR3 region has 13 residues. The germline CDR1 and CDR2 sequences are ENHRY and SYGVKD. J lost 6 bases, V lost 8 bases, and 3 bases had no gene match. CDR3 in DNA: TGTGCCATCGCGGGGACAGGGGCCGGGGAGCTGTTTTTT. Residues: CAIAGTGAGELFF.

This clonotype was recorded many times. The J gene is TRBJ2-1, the V gene TRBV6-1; TRBD1 or TRBD2 may be the D gene (6 bases each). V gave up 8 bases and J gave up 9 bases, with 17 bases separating them. From germline, CDR1 is MNHNS and CDR2 SASEGT. This CDR3 has 13 amino acids. In DNA form, the CDR3 reads TGTGCCAGCGGAGGGGGGCCTTCCAGTGAGCAGTTCTTC. Translated, it gives CASGGGPSSEQFF.